The 18 T cell receptor beta chains listed next were all sequenced from one sample in a study of T-cell memory formation after mild COVID-19. TCRdb analysed the 5' RACE reads with MiXCR anew, one entry per CDR3 protein. The sample holds roughly 400,000 distinct CDR3 sequences, about a sixth seen once. The sequencing sample was made of PBMCs or a T cell subset sorted from them (not recorded which). The receptors here all came from a man between 18 and 29 years old who had mild COVID-19 (a few samples of this study predate the infection). Cell type and time point are not known.

This clonotype was picked up a small number of times. This sequence joins TRBV20-1 and TRBJ1-5; unclear D gene. This CDR3 region has 14 residues. Germline loops: CDR1 DFQATT, CDR2 SNEGSKA (reference sequence). Trimming took off 3 bases at V and 0 bases at J, with 9 bases between the two ends. The CDR3 bases are TGCAGTGCTAGTTTACTGATTAGCAATCAGCCCCAGCATTTT. This codes for CSASLLISNQPQHF.

The chain has TRBV6-5 and TRBJ2-3; D call uncertain. From germline, CDR1 is MNHEY and CDR2 SVGAGI. V lost 2 bases to trimming and J lost 0 bases, with 12 bases between them. The CDR3 contains 16 residues. The CDR3 DNA reads TGTGCCAGCAGTTACACTCCTAACCCAAGCACAGATACGCAGTATTTT. Encoded protein: CASSYTPNPSTDTQYF.

This clonotype was recorded a few times. The rearrangement links TRBV18 to TRBJ2-4, with a tentative D call TRBD1 (6 bases). From germline, CDR1 is KGHSH and CDR2 LQKENI. Deletions cut 2 bases from V and 1 base from J, with 6 bases between. The CDR3 totals 14 residues. CDR3 amino acids: CASSPDRAKNIQYF. The CDR3 coding sequence is TGTGCCAGCTCACCAGACAGGGCCAAAAACATTCAGTACTTC. Full variable domain (rest looked up from reference TRBV18 and TRBJ2-4): NAGVMQNPRHLVRRRGQEARLRCSPMKGHSHVYWYRQLPEEGLKFMVYLQKENIIDESGMPKERFSAEFPKEGPSILRIQQVVRGDSAAYFCASSPDRAKNIQYFGAGTRLSVL.

The chain combines TRBV5-1 with TRBJ2-2; no definite D call. The ends were cut back, 6 bases at V and 1 base at J, with 10 bases in the middle. The CDR3 has 14 residues. Germline assignment: CDR1 SGHRS and CDR2 YFSETQ. As DNA, the CDR3 is TGCGCCAGCACTCCGGTATGGAACACCGGGGAGCTGTTTTTT. Amino acid sequence: CASTPVWNTGELFF. Together with reference TRBV5-1 and TRBJ2-2, the CDR3 gives the full variable domain: KAGVTQTPRYLIKTRGQQVTLSCSPISGHRSVSWYQQTPGQGLQFLFEYFSETQRNKGNFPGRFSGRQFSNSRSEMNVSTLELGDSALYLCASTPVWNTGELFFGEGSRLTVL.

This clonotype was counted only a few times. The chain couples TRBV9 to TRBJ1-5; D not certain. Germline assignment: CDR1 SGDLS and CDR2 YYNGEE. V was pared by 2 bases and J by 2 bases, with 8 bases between. This CDR3 has 14 amino acids. DNA of the CDR3: TGTGCCAGCAGCGTCGGCATGGGCAATCAGCCCCAGCATTTT. It yields the protein CASSVGMGNQPQHF.

The rearrangement links TRBV7-2 to TRBJ1-2; tentative D call: TRBD1 (5 bases). Germline V gives CDR1 SGHTA, CDR2 FQGNSA. The CDR3 has 15 amino acids. The V gene lost 1 base and the J gene lost 1 base, with 10 bases spanning the gap. For the CDR3, the DNA is TGTGCCAGCAGCTTAGATCAGGGAAATAACTATGGCTACACCTTC. This gives the protein CASSLDQGNNYGYTF.

A few counts support this clonotype. The chain recombines TRBV5-5 with TRBJ1-5; TRBD1 agrees at 8 bases. Losses at the gene ends were 3 bases for V and 7 bases for J; bases not matched to a gene: 9. The V gene's germline CDR1 is SGHKS and CDR2 YYEKEE (reference sequence). This CDR3 spans 15 amino acids. The DNA for the CDR3 is TGTGCCAGCAGCTACTGGACAGGGCAGGGACAGCCCCAGCATTTT. Protein product: CASSYWTGQGQPQHF.

This clonotype was seen more than once but under ten times. The chain joins TRBV29-1 to TRBJ1-4; 9 bases fit TRBD1. V was clipped by 7 bases and J by 4 bases; unmatched bases: 4. This CDR3 spans 13 amino acids. Germline CDR1 and CDR2: SQVTM and ANQGSEA. This CDR3 reads CSAGTGSNEKLFF. DNA of the CDR3: TGCAGCGCTGGGACAGGGAGTAATGAAAAACTGTTTTTT.

This clonotype was counted between two and nine times. J is TRBJ2-7 and V is TRBV6-5; tentatively, D is TRBD1 (5 bases). V lost 0 bases to trimming and J lost 6 bases, with 12 bases between them. CDR1 and CDR2 (germline): MNHEY, SVGAGI. This CDR3 contains 14 residues. CDR3 residues: CASSYSAGISEQYF. The CDR3 DNA follows: TGTGCCAGCAGTTACTCGGCAGGGATCAGCGAGCAGTACTTC.

This clonotype was counted many times. This rearrangement joins TRBV24-1 to TRBJ2-1; possibly TRBD1 for D (6 bases). Trimming removed 6 bases from V and 5 bases from J, with 13 bases in between. This CDR3 is built from 14 residues. Germline V gives CDR1 KGHDR, CDR2 SFDVKD. The CDR3 nucleotides read TGTGCCACCAGTTTAGACAGGATGGACAATGAGCAGTTCTTC. Translation gives CATSLDRMDNEQFF.

The chain recombines TRBV6-2 or TRBV6-3 with TRBJ1-2; 8 positions match TRBD1. Germline V CDR1 and CDR2: MNHEY, SVGEGT. Trimming took 6 bases from V and 8 from J; bases not matched to a gene: 5. The CDR3 loop spans 12 amino acids. CDR3 protein: CASSRRDRGYTF. For the CDR3, the DNA is TGTGCCAGCAGCAGAAGGGACAGGGGCTACACCTTC.

This clonotype was counted only a few times. The chain employs TRBV20-1 and TRBJ2-1; D may match TRBD1 or TRBD2 (6 bases each). Trimming removed 1 base from V and 7 bases from J, with 20 bases in between. The CDR3 has 16 residues. Germline V gene lookup returns CDR1 DFQATT and CDR2 SNEGSKA (reference sequence). CDR3 nucleotides: TGCAGTGCTAGAGTAGCGCAGGGGACTCGAGTGAATGAGCAGTTCTTC. Translated, it gives CSARVAQGTRVNEQFF.

This clonotype was seen a handful of times. The chain joins TRBV6-6 to TRBJ1-2, with unresolved D. Trimming left V 0 bases short and J 6 bases short, with 8 bases between. This CDR3 contains 13 residues. From germline, CDR1 is MNHNY and CDR2 SVGAGI (reference sequence). CDR3 amino acids: CASSYSNDDGYTF. CDR3 nucleotide sequence: TGTGCCAGCAGTTACTCGAATGACGATGGCTACACCTTC.

The chain is built from TRBV27 and TRBJ2-3; 8 bases align to TRBD2. CDR3 length: 16 residues. Germline trimming cut 0 bases from V and 7 bases from J; bases unmatched to any gene: 9. Germline V gives CDR1 MNHEY, CDR2 SMNVEV (reference sequence). The CDR3 nucleotides read TGTGCCAGCAGTTTATCCGCGGGGGGCCCGGGAAATACGCAGTATTTT. It encodes CASSLSAGGPGNTQYF.

The V call is TRBV12-3 or TRBV12-4, the J call TRBJ1-2; D remains unclear. Trimming took 3 bases from V and 2 from J, leaving 7 bases between them. CDR3 length: 13 amino acids. The CDR3: CASSFSHNYGYTF. The CDR3 coding sequence is TGTGCCAGCAGTTTCTCCCACAACTATGGCTACACCTTC.

This clonotype was seen many times. This chain joins TRBV2 and TRBJ1-2, with D possibly matching TRBD1 (5 bases). The V end lost 2 bases, the J end lost 4 bases, and 11 bases lay between the germline ends. The CDR3 covers 14 residues. Germline assignment: CDR1 SNHLY and CDR2 FYNNEI. In nucleotides, the CDR3 is TGTGCCAGCAGTGAACAGGGAGGAGCCTATGGCTACACCTTC. Its translation is CASSEQGGAYGYTF.

CDR3 nucleotide sequence: TGCAGTGCTTCCAGATTAGCGGGGATCTCCTACAATGAGCAGTTCTTC. Its protein product is CSASRLAGISYNEQFF. J is TRBJ2-1 and V is TRBV20-1, with 8 nucleotides matching TRBD2. With V trimmed by 5 bases and J by 0 bases, 9 bases remained unmatched. Germline-derived CDR1 and CDR2 are DFQATT and SNEGSKA (reference sequence). The CDR3 sequence is 16 residues long.

The chain combines TRBV4-3 with TRBJ2-2; 9 bases fit TRBD2. Per the germline V gene, CDR1 is LGHNA and CDR2 is YSLEER. The CDR3 extends over 18 amino acids. V trimming: 3 bases; J trimming: 6 bases; junction bases outside the gene matches: 14. CDR3 amino acids: CASSHPTLAGLWAGELFF. CDR3 DNA: TGCGCCAGCAGCCACCCCACCCTAGCGGGGTTATGGGCCGGGGAGCTGTTTTTT.